This T cell receptor beta chain was recorded in a study of blood T cell repertoires in COVID-19. Across the study: Acute-phase and convalescent COVID-19 samples originated in the United States, Italy and Spain. T cells, B-cell-depleted T cells, or PBMCs provided the cDNA or gDNA that served as material.

Under the authors' procedure: Cell counts per sample came from amplifying reference gene primers. Only in-frame clones appear in the TCRdb table, and some are missing; sequencing was by immunoSEQ multiplex PCR. The DNA gave D and trimming, while V, J and clone size come from that table. In the table there are 100,000 to 150,000 clones, more than 60% of which are singletons. The clonotype was recovered from a man aged 65-85 years with acute or convalescent COVID-19. The source material was peripheral blood.

CDR3 DNA sequence: TGTGCCAGCAGTCCGGACTGGAGCTCTGGAAACACCATATATTTT. Translated, it gives CASSPDWSSGNTIYF. The chain is built from TRBV28 and TRBJ1-3; D unclear. Germline loops: CDR1 MDHEN, CDR2 SYDVKM. There are 15 residues in the CDR3. V lost 5 bases to trimming and J lost 0 bases, with 11 bases between them.